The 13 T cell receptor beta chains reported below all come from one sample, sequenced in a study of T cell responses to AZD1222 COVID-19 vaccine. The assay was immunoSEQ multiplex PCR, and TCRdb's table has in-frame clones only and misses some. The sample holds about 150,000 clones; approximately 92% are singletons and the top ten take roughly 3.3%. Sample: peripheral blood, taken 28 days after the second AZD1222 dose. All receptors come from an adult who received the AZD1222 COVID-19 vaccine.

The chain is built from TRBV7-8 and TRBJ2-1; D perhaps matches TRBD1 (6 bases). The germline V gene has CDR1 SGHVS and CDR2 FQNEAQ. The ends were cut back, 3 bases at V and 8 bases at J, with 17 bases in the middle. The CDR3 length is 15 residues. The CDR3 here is CASSFYRVGNDEQFF. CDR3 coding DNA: TGTGCCAGCAGCTTTTACAGGGTCGGCAATGATGAGCAGTTCTTC.

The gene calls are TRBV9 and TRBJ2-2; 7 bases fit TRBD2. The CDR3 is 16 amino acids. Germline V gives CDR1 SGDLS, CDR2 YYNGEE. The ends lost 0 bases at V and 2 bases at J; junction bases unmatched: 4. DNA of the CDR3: TGTGCCAGCAGCGTAGACGCGGGAGTAAACACCGGGGAGCTGTTTTTT. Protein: CASSVDAGVNTGELFF.

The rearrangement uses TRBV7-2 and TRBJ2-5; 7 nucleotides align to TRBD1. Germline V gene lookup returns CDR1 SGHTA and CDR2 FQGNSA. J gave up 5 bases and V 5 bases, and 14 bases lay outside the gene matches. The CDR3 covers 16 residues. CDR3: CASSPGGSLRRETQYF. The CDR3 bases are TGTGCCAGCAGCCCAGGGGGTAGCCTGAGGCGGGAGACCCAGTACTTC.

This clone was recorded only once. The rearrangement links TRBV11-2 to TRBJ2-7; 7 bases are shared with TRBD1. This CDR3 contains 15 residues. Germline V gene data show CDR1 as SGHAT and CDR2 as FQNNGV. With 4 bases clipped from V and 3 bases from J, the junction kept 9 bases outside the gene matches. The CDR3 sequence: CASSSTRDSRYEQYF. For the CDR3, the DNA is TGTGCCAGCAGCTCAACCCGGGACAGTCGCTACGAGCAGTACTTC.

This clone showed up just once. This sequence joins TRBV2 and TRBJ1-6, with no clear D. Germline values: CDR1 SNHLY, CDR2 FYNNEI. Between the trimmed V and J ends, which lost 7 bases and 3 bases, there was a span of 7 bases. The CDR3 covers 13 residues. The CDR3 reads CASTRDYNSPLHF. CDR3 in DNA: TGTGCCAGCACCCGGGACTATAATTCACCCCTCCACTTT.

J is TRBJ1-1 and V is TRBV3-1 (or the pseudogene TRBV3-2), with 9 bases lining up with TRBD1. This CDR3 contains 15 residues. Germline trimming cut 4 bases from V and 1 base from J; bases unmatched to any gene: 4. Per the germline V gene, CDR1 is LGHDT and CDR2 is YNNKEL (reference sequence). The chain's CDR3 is CASSLWGQGNTEAFF. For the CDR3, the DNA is TGTGCCAGCAGCCTTTGGGGACAGGGGAACACTGAAGCTTTCTTT.

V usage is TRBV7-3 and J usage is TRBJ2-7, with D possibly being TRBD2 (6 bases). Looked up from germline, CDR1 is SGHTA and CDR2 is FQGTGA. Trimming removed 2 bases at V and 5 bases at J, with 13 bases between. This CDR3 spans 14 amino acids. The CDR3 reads CASSLDGRTDEQYF. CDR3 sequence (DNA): TGTGCCAGCAGCTTAGACGGGAGAACCGACGAGCAGTACTTC. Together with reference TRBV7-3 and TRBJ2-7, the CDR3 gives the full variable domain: GAGVSQTPSNKVTEKGKYVELRCDPISGHTALYWYRQSLGQGPEFLIYFQGTGAADDSGLPNDRFFAVRPEGSVSTLKIQRTERGDSAVYLCASSLDGRTDEQYFGPGTRLTVT.

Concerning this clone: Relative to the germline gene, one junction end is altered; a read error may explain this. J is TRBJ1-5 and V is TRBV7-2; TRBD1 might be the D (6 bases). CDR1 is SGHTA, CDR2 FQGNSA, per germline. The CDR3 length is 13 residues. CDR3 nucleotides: TGTGCCAGCAGCTTCGATCAGGGGCGGAGGATGGATTTT. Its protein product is CASSFDQGRRMDF.

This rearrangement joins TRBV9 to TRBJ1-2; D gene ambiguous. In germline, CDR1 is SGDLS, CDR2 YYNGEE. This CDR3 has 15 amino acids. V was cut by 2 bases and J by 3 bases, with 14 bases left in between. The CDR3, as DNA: TGTGCCAGCAGCGTCGACCGAGACCTACACTATGGCTACACCTTC. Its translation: CASSVDRDLHYGYTF.

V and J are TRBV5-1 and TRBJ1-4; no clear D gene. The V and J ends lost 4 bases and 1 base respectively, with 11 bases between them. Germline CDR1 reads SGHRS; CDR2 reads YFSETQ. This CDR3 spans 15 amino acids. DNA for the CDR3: TGCGCCAGCAGCCCCTTGGGGAAAACTAATGAAAAACTGTTTTTT. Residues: CASSPLGKTNEKLFF.

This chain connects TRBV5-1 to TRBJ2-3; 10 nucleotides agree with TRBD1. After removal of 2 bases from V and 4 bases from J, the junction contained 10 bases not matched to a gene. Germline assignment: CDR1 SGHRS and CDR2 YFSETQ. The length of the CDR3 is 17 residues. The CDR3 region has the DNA TGCGCCAGCAGCTTAGGGACAGGGGTTTTGGGTGCAGATACGCAGTATTTT. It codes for CASSLGTGVLGADTQYF.

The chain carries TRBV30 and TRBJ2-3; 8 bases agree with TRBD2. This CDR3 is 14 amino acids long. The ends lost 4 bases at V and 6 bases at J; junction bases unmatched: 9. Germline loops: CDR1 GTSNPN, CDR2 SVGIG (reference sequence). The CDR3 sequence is CAWKAGGHWDTQYF. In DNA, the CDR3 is TGTGCCTGGAAGGCGGGAGGCCACTGGGATACGCAGTATTTT.

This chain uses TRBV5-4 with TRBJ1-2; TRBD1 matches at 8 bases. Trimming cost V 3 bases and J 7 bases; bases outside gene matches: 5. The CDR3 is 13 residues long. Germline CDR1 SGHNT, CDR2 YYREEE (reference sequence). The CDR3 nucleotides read TGTGCCAGCAGCTCAGGACAGGGTCCTGGCTACACCTTC. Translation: CASSSGQGPGYTF.